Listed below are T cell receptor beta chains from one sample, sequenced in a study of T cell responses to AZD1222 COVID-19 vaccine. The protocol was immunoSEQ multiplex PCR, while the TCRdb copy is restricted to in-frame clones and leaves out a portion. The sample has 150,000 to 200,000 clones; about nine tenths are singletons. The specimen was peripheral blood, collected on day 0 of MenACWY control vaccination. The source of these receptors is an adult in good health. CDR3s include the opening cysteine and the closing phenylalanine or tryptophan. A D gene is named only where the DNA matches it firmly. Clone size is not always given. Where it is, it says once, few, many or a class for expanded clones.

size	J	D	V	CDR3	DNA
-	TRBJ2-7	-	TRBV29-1	CSVAGAYEQYF	TGCAGCGTTGCCGGGGCCTACGAGCAGTACTTC
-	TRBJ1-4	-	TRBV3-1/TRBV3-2	CASSPFDSYEANEKLFF	TGTGCCAGCAGCCCATTCGACAGCTATGAGGCTAATGAAAAACTGTTTTTT
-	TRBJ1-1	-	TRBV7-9	CASSLRETGEAFF	TGTGCCAGCAGCTTAAGGGAGACAGGTGAAGCTTTCTTT
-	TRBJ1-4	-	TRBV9	CASSGGPGRNEKLFF	TGTGCCAGCAGCGGCGGACCGGGGCGTAATGAAAAACTGTTTTTT
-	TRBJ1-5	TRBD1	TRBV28	CASSPGTGNQPQHF	TGTGCCAGCAGCCCAGGGACAGGTAACCAGCCCCAGCATTTT
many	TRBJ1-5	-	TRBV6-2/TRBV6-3	CASSPRTATQPQHF	TGTGCCAGCAGCCCCCGGACTGCAACTCAGCCCCAGCATTTT
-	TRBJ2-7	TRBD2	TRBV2	CASRAGGGQSHEQYF	TGTGCCAGCAGAGCGGGAGGAGGTCAGTCCCACGAGCAGTACTTC
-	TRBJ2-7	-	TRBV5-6	CASSLGQGGSYEQYF	TGTGCCAGCAGCTTGGGACAGGGAGGCTCCTACGAGCAGTACTTC
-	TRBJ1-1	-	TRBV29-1	CSVERKNTEAFF	TGCAGCGTTGAGCGGAAGAACACTGAAGCTTTCTTT
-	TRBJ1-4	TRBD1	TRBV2	CASSESAGGVEKLFF	TGTGCCAGCAGTGAATCGGCAGGGGGAGTTGAAAAACTGTTTTTT
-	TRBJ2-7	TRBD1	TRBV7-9	CASSQPGQGTYEQYF	TGTGCCAGCAGCCAACCGGGACAGGGGACCTACGAGCAGTACTTC
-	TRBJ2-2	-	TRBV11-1	CASSSTQANTGELFF	TGTGCCAGCAGCTCGACTCAGGCGAACACCGGGGAGCTGTTTTTT
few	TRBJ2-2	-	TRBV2	CASRQNTGELFF	TGTGCCAGCCGACAAAACACCGGGGAGCTGTTTTTT
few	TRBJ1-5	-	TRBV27	CASSFSRDLLGVQPQHF	TGTGCCAGCAGTTTTTCTAGGGACCTCCTAGGGGTTCAGCCCCAGCATTTT
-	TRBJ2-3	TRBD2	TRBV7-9	CASSFRTSGGVRDTQYF	TGTGCCAGCAGCTTTAGGACTAGCGGGGGGGTTAGAGATACGCAGTATTTT
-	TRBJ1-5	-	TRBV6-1	CASSGGPGGSNQPQHF	TGTGCCAGCAGTGGAGGGCCGGGAGGTAGCAATCAGCCCCAGCATTTT
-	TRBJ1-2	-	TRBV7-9	CASSPEGTVYGYTF	TGTGCCAGCAGCCCAGAGGGGACCGTCTATGGCTACACCTTC
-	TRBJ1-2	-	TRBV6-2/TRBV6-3	CASSSGEGYGYTF	TGTGCCAGCAGTTCGGGGGAGGGCTATGGCTACACCTTC
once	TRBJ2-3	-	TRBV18	CASSSRTDTQYF	TGTGCCAGCTCATCCCGCACAGATACGCAGTATTTT
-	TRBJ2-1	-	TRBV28	CASSPQGDNEQFF	TGTGCCAGCAGTCCTCAAGGTGACAATGAGCAGTTCTTC
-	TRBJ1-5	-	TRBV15	CATSRQGLGNQPQHF	TGTGCCACCAGCAGGCAGGGTTTGGGCAATCAGCCCCAGCATTTT
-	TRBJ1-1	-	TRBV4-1	CASSQDGVRGLAFF	TGCGCCAGCAGCCAAGATGGTGTTCGGGGTTTGGCTTTCTTT
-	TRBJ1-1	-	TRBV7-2	CASSLVNTEAFF	TGTGCCAGCAGCTTAGTGAACACTGAAGCTTTCTTT
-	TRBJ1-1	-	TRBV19	CASNRDGSMNTEAFF	TGTGCCAGTAACAGGGACGGCAGCATGAACACTGAAGCTTTCTTT
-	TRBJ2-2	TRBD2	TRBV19	CASSTAGAGELFF	TGTGCCAGTAGCACCGCGGGGGCCGGGGAGCTGTTTTTT
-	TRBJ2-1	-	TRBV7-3	CASSSGGINEQFF	TGTGCCAGCAGCTCCGGGGGCATCAATGAGCAGTTCTTC
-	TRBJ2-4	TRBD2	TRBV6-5	CASRRLAGINIQYF	TGTGCCAGCAGAAGACTAGCGGGAATAAACATTCAGTACTTC
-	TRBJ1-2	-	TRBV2	CASSEGIWGYTF	TGTGCCAGCAGTGAAGGAATTTGGGGCTACACCTTC
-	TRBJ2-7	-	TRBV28	CASRAGTVGYEQYF	TGTGCCAGCAGGGCCGGGACCGTCGGCTACGAGCAGTACTTC
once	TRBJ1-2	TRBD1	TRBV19	CATSPGQGNGYTF	TGTGCCACCTCTCCGGGACAGGGTAACGGCTACACCTTC
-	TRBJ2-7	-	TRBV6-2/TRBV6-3	CASSPQGYEQYF	TGTGCCAGCAGTCCACAGGGCTACGAGCAGTACTTC
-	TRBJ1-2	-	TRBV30	CAWRPPLGPGAFYTF	TGTGCCTGGAGGCCCCCCCTGGGTCCAGGTGCCTTCTACACCTTC
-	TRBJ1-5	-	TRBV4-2	CASSQEQAVQPQHF	TGTGCCAGCAGCCAAGAACAGGCAGTACAGCCCCAGCATTTT
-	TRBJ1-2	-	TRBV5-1	CARSLGDLGGNYGYTF	TGCGCCCGCAGCTTGGGGGACCTTGGGGGGAACTATGGCTACACCTTC
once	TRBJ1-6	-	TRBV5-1	CASSLVRQGNSPLHF	TGCGCCAGCAGCTTGGTTCGGCAGGGAAATTCACCCCTCCACTTT
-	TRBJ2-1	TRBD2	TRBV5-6	CASRPLAGGYNEQFF	TGTGCCAGCCGTCCCCTAGCGGGAGGGTACAATGAGCAGTTCTTC
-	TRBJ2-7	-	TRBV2	CASVERTRSEQYF	TGTGCCAGCGTAGAACGAACTAGGAGCGAGCAGTACTTC
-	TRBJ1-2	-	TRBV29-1	CSVTSAGTYGYTF	TGCAGCGTTACTTCAGCCGGAACGTATGGCTACACCTTC
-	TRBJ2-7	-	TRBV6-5	CASIVDVSYEQYF	TGTGCCAGCATAGTAGATGTCTCCTACGAGCAGTACTTC
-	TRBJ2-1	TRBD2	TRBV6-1	CASSDLAGVNEQFF	TGTGCCAGCAGTGACCTAGCGGGGGTTAATGAGCAGTTCTTC
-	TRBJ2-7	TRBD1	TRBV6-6	CASGQGIYEQYF	TGTGCCAGTGGACAGGGGATCTACGAGCAGTACTTC
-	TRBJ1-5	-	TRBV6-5	CASRSREGQPQHF	TGTGCCAGCAGGTCCCGGGAGGGTCAGCCCCAGCATTTT
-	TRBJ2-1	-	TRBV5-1	CASSFSDEQFF	TGCGCCAGCAGCTTTTCTGATGAGCAGTTCTTC
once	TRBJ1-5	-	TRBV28	CASRSGLNQPQHF	TGTGCCAGCAGGTCAGGGCTCAATCAGCCCCAGCATTTT
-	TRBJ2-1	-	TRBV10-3	CAISELVRGNEQFF	TGTGCCATCAGTGAGTTGGTCAGGGGAAATGAGCAGTTCTTC
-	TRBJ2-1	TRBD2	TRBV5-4	CASKPGTSRGNEQFF	TGTGCCAGCAAACCCGGGACTAGCCGGGGAAATGAGCAGTTCTTC
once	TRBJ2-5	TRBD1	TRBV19	CASSISARGPQETQYF	TGTGCCAGTAGTATTTCAGCCAGGGGGCCCCAAGAGACCCAGTACTTC
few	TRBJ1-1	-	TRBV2	CASSEALLAGTWNTEAFF	TGTGCCAGCAGTGAAGCGCTTCTGGCAGGGACGTGGAACACTGAAGCTTTCTTT
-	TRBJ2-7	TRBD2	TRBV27	CASSSSGGTIYEQYF	TGTGCCAGCAGTTCTAGCGGGGGGACTATTTACGAGCAGTACTTC
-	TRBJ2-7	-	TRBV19	CASSISLGSEQYF	TGTGCCAGTAGTATAAGTTTGGGGTCCGAGCAGTACTTC
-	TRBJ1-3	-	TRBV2	CASSEEGSSGNTIYF	TGTGCCAGCAGTGAGGAGGGGAGCTCTGGAAACACCATATATTTT
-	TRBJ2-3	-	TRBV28	CASSSEPPSTDTQYF	TGTGCCAGCAGTTCGGAGCCACCCTCCACAGATACGCAGTATTTT
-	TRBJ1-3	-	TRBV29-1	CSVGLGHSGNTIYF	TGCAGCGTAGGCCTAGGGCACTCTGGAAACACCATATATTTT
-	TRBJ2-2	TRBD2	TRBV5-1	CASKERGLGELFF	TGCGCCAGCAAGGAGCGGGGGCTCGGGGAGCTGTTTTTT
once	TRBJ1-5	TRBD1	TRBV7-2	CASSLGQGGQPQHF	TGTGCCAGCAGCTTAGGACAGGGTGGTCAGCCCCAGCATTTT
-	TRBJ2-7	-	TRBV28	CASSPSHEQYF	TGTGCCAGCAGCCCTAGCCACGAGCAGTACTTC
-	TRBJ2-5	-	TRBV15	CATSRDTSLVSQYF	TGTGCCACCAGCAGAGATACTAGTTTGGTGTCCCAGTACTTC
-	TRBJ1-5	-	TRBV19	CASSIAVFTNQPQHF	TGTGCCAGTAGTATCGCTGTGTTTACCAATCAGCCCCAGCATTTT